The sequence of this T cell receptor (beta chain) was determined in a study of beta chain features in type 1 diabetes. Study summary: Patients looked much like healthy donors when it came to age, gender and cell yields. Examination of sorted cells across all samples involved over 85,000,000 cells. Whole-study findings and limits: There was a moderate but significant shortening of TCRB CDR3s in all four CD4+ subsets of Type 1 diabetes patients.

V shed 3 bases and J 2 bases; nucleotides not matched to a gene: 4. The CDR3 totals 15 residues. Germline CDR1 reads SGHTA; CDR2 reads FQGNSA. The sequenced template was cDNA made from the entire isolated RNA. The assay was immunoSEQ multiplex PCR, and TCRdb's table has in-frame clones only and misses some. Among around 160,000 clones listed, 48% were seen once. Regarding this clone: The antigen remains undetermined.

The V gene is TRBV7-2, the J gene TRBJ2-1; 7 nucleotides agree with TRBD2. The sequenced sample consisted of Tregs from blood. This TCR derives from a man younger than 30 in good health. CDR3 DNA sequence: TGTGCCAGCAGCTTCGCTAGCGGAACCTACAATGAGCAGTTCTTC. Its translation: CASSFASGTYNEQFF.